These 32 T cell receptor beta chains originate from one sample sequenced in a study of T cell responses to AZD1222 COVID-19 vaccine (dated by TCRdb to the early 2020s). The library was made by the immunoSEQ multiplex PCR assay. TCRdb stores this immuneACCESS table with in-frame sequences only. Part of the clones is absent; in the studies checked, under half of the shortfall reflects unresolved V genes, and no reason is known for the rest. The sample data list 90,000 to 130,000 clones, and about 87% of these were observed just once. Roughly 1.6% of the sample is held by the ten biggest clonotypes. The time point label on this specimen signifies: baseline before first vaccination. The sample consisted of peripheral blood, taken on day 0 of AZD1222 vaccination. All receptors come from an adult in good health.

The chain links TRBV4-2 to TRBJ2-1, with D unclear. Germline assignment: CDR1 LGHNA and CDR2 YNFKEQ. V lost 5 bases to trimming and J lost 3 bases, with 17 bases between them. The CDR3 length is 16 residues. The CDR3 bases are TGTGCCAGCAGCTTTTCAAGAGGTGAGTTCTACAATGAGCAGTTCTTC. This codes for CASSFSRGEFYNEQFF.

The V and J genes are TRBV30 and TRBJ2-1; 7 nucleotides line up with TRBD1. Trimming cost V 2 bases and J 7 bases; bases outside gene matches: 5. The CDR3 has 13 amino acids. Germline V gene data show CDR1 as GTSNPN and CDR2 as SVGIG (reference sequence). Here the CDR3 DNA reads TGTGCCTGGAGTTACAGGGGAAGGAATGAGCAGTTCTTC. This encodes CAWSYRGRNEQFF.

This clone was seen only once. The rearrangement uses TRBV10-3 and TRBJ2-1; 7 bases align to TRBD2. V trimming: 6 bases; J trimming: 4 bases; junction bases outside the gene matches: 21. CDR3 size: 19 residues. Germline assignment: CDR1 ENHRY and CDR2 SYGVKD. CDR3 nucleotides: TGTGCCATCAGCGGAACCGGGACTATTACCCCCCTAGGGTACAATGAGCAGTTCTTC. Its translation: CAISGTGTITPLGYNEQFF.

The rearrangement joins TRBV11-1 to TRBJ1-1; no reliable D call. V was pared by 1 base and J by 7 bases, with 4 bases between. Germline V gives CDR1 SGHAT, CDR2 FQDESV (reference sequence). The length of the CDR3 is 11 residues. The CDR3, as DNA: TGTGCCAGCAGCTTAGGGGGTGAAGCTTTCTTT. It translates to CASSLGGEAFF.

The chain joins TRBV18 to TRBJ1-1; the D gene is possibly TRBD1 (5 bases). V lost 2 bases, J lost 4 bases, and 14 bases lay in between. The CDR3 totals 15 residues. Germline V CDR1 and CDR2: KGHSH, LQKENI. The CDR3 DNA sequence: TGTGCCAGCTCACCATTTGGGGTCGGGGGCACTGAAGCTTTCTTT. Translated: CASSPFGVGGTEAFF.

This rearrangement joins TRBV3-1 (or the pseudogene TRBV3-2) to TRBJ2-7, with 11 bases matching TRBD2. The CDR3 length is 18 residues. Looked up from germline, CDR1 is LGHDT and CDR2 is YNNKEL (reference sequence). V was pared by 4 bases and J by 6 bases, with 17 bases of the junction left unmatched. CDR3 DNA: TGTGCCAGCAGCCCAACACTCCTCTCTAGCGGGAGGCCCCCCGAGCAGTACTTC. Amino acid sequence: CASSPTLLSSGRPPEQYF.

The chain has TRBV6-5 and TRBJ1-2; D remains ambiguous. The CDR3 sequence is 12 residues long. V was cut by 6 bases and J by 8 bases, with 13 bases left in between. Germline assignment: CDR1 MNHEY and CDR2 SVGAGI. Here the CDR3 DNA reads TGTGCCAGCAGCGGATGGGCCCGAGGCTACACCTTC. Translating it yields CASSGWARGYTF.

The rearrangement uses TRBV10-1 and TRBJ2-2; D might be TRBD1 (5 bases). Per germline, CDR1 WNHNN and CDR2 SYGVQD (reference sequence). The CDR3 sequence is 15 residues long. V dropped 4 bases and J dropped 4 bases, with 13 bases sitting between them. Here the CDR3 reads CASSVRRAGTGELFF. CDR3 sequence (DNA): TGCGCCAGCAGTGTTCGCAGGGCCGGCACCGGGGAGCTGTTTTTT.

This chain joins TRBV7-2 and TRBJ1-5; D is perhaps TRBD1 (5 bases). The CDR3 is 15 amino acids. CDR1 and CDR2 from the germline V gene are SGHTA and FQGNSA. V lost 5 bases to trimming and J lost 2 bases, with 13 bases between them. In DNA, the CDR3 is TGTGCCAGCAGCAACGGGGGGGTGGGCAATCAGCCCCAGCATTTT. Translation: CASSNGGVGNQPQHF.

A single count supports this clone. V and J are TRBV10-1 and TRBJ2-7, with D hard to call. The length of the CDR3 is 13 residues. CDR1 is WNHNN and CDR2 is SYGVQD in the germline V gene (reference sequence). Trimming cost V 2 bases and J 1 base, with 6 bases left between them. CDR3 amino acids: CASSETVSYEQYF. The CDR3, as DNA: TGCGCCAGCAGTGAGACGGTTTCCTACGAGCAGTACTTC.

V is TRBV27 and J is TRBJ2-1; TRBD2 matches 10 bases. V shed 6 bases, J shed 6 bases, and the junction held 2 bases outside the gene matches. CDR1 and CDR2 (germline): MNHEY, SMNVEV (reference sequence). This CDR3 comprises 13 residues. CDR3 loop: CASRLAGINEQFF. In nucleotides, the CDR3 is TGTGCCAGCAGACTAGCGGGAATCAATGAGCAGTTCTTC.

The V gene is TRBV2, the J gene TRBJ1-1, with 8 bases aligning to TRBD1. This CDR3 spans 17 amino acids. V trimming: 1 base; J trimming: 1 base; junction bases outside the gene matches: 8. CDR1 SNHLY and CDR2 FYNNEI come from the germline V gene. The CDR3 loop reads CASSEVVQGVKNTEAFF. The CDR3 DNA sequence: TGTGCCAGCAGTGAAGTGGTACAGGGGGTGAAGAACACTGAAGCTTTCTTT.

This rearrangement joins TRBV6-5 to TRBJ2-1, with 10 positions matching TRBD2. The V gene's germline CDR1 is MNHEY and CDR2 SVGAGI. The CDR3 length is 15 residues. The junction had 7 bases not matched to a gene; V was cut back by 7 bases and J by 4 bases. The CDR3, as DNA: TGTGCCAGCACCCGGGGAGCGGGAGGGTACAATGAGCAGTTCTTC. The encoded protein is CASTRGAGGYNEQFF.

This chain connects TRBV30 to TRBJ1-2, with 8 bases aligning to TRBD1. The V segment lost 4 bases and the J segment 11 bases; nucleotides outside the gene matches: 15. The CDR3 covers 14 residues. In germline, CDR1 is GTSNPN, CDR2 SVGIG (reference sequence). CDR3 region: CAWTVRTGPLWYTF. CDR3 bases: TGTGCCTGGACCGTTCGGACAGGGCCGCTGTGGTACACCTTC.

The CDR3 spells CASSQDRRSGELFF. In DNA form, the CDR3 reads TGTGCCAGCAGCCAAGATAGGAGGTCCGGGGAGCTGTTTTTT. The rearrangement links TRBV4-2 to TRBJ2-2; TRBD2 might be the D (5 bases). This CDR3 spans 14 amino acids. Looked up from germline, CDR1 is LGHNA and CDR2 is YNFKEQ. Trimming pared 0 bases from V and 6 bases from J, leaving 8 bases between.

The chain employs TRBV6-5 and TRBJ1-2, with TRBD1 matching over 8 bases. This CDR3 is 16 amino acids long. Per the germline V gene, CDR1 is MNHEY and CDR2 is SVGAGI. J gave up 4 bases and V 0 bases, and 7 bases lay outside the gene matches. The CDR3, as DNA: TGTGCCAGCAGTTACTCGTTGGAAGGACAGGGCTATGGCTACACCTTC. Translating it yields CASSYSLEGQGYGYTF.

This rearrangement joins TRBV4-1 to TRBJ2-1; a possible D gene is TRBD2 (6 bases). CDR3 length: 16 amino acids. Trimming took off 3 bases at V and 3 bases at J, with 15 bases between the two ends. Germline-derived CDR1 and CDR2 are MGHRA and YSYEKL. CDR3 in DNA: TGCGCCAGCAGCCACGTGCTGGCGGGGTTCTACAATGAGCAGTTCTTC. Translating gives CASSHVLAGFYNEQFF.

Here the CDR3 DNA reads TGTGCCAGCAGCTTAAGCGGGACAGATACGCAGTATTTT. It codes for CASSLSGTDTQYF. The chain has TRBV7-2 and TRBJ2-3; D is possibly TRBD2 (6 bases). The V end was cut by 2 bases, the J end by 3 bases, with 6 bases between. CDR3 length: 13 residues. Looked up from germline, CDR1 is SGHTA and CDR2 is FQGNSA.

A note on this clone: Distinct nucleotide sequences in the sample also encode this CDR3. The chain combines TRBV6-5 with TRBJ1-1; TRBD1 agrees at 11 bases. In germline, CDR1 is MNHEY, CDR2 SVGAGI. J gave up 4 bases and V 2 bases, and 0 bases lay outside the gene matches. The CDR3 length is 14 residues. The CDR3 DNA sequence: TGTGCCAGCAGTTACGGGACAGGGGGCACTGAAGCTTTCTTT. It translates to CASSYGTGGTEAFF.

This chain connects TRBV12-3 or TRBV12-4 to TRBJ1-4, with D maybe TRBD1 (5 bases). Trimming stripped 6 bases from V and 7 bases from J, with 12 bases between. This CDR3 has 13 residues. As DNA, the CDR3 is TGTGCCAGCAGCCACGGCAGGGTTGAAAAACTGTTTTTT. Translation gives CASSHGRVEKLFF.

The CDR3 sequence is CASKGGNYGYTF. DNA of the CDR3: TGTGCCAGCAAGGGAGGAAACTATGGCTACACCTTC. The chain joins TRBV2 to TRBJ1-2, with D unclear. The CDR3 consists of 12 residues. Germline V lookup: CDR1 SNHLY, CDR2 FYNNEI. V lost 7 bases to trimming and J lost 2 bases, with 8 bases between them.

This chain links TRBV15 with TRBJ1-2; 7 bases align to TRBD1. The V segment lost 2 bases and the J segment 5 bases; nucleotides outside the gene matches: 8. This CDR3 region has 15 residues. Per the germline V gene, CDR1 is LNHNV and CDR2 is YYDKDF (reference sequence). The CDR3 region is CATSRPRGQTYGYTF. The DNA of the CDR3 is TGTGCCACCAGCAGACCTAGGGGACAGACTTATGGCTACACCTTC.

The V gene is TRBV4-1, the J gene TRBJ2-1; D gene ambiguous. Per the germline V gene, CDR1 is MGHRA and CDR2 is YSYEKL. Trimming left V 1 base short and J 2 bases short, with 12 bases between. The CDR3 runs to 16 residues. CDR3 sequence (DNA): TGCGCCAGCAGCCAAGGGGCCGGGCTCACCTACAATGAGCAGTTCTTC. This translates into CASSQGAGLTYNEQFF.

The chain joins TRBV6-6 to TRBJ1-3, with D hard to call. CDR3 size: 15 residues. The V end was cut by 6 bases, the J end by 5 bases, with 17 bases between. Germline V gene sequence: CDR1 MNHNY, CDR2 SVGAGI (reference sequence). CDR3 DNA sequence: TGTGCCAGCAGCCCTCAATCGGCCCAAAGAAACACCATATATTTT. Protein: CASSPQSAQRNTIYF.

CDR3 in amino acids: CASSQADLKRVGAFF. The CDR3 nucleotides read TGTGCCAGCAGCCAAGCCGACCTGAAGCGGGTCGGCGCTTTCTTT. This chain joins TRBV3-1 (or the pseudogene TRBV3-2) and TRBJ1-1; no definite D call. The CDR3 runs to 15 residues. The ends were cut back, 1 base at V and 11 bases at J, with 20 bases in the middle. The germline V gene has CDR1 LGHDT and CDR2 YNNKEL (reference sequence).

The V call is TRBV3-1 (or the pseudogene TRBV3-2), the J call TRBJ2-4, with 7 bases lining up with TRBD1. The CDR3 runs 15 residues. CDR1 is LGHDT and CDR2 is YNNKEL in the germline V gene (reference sequence). V lost 4 bases to trimming and J lost 5 bases; unmatched junction nucleotides: 8. CDR3 sequence (DNA): TGTGCCAGCAGCCGCTTGGGACAGAAGGAAAACATTCAGTACTTC. It encodes CASSRLGQKENIQYF.

The chain couples TRBV14 to TRBJ2-1; D may correspond to TRBD1 or TRBD2 (5 bases each). V was shortened by 3 bases and J by 2 bases, with 17 bases between the two germline ends. CDR1 is SGHDN and CDR2 is FVKESK in the germline V gene. The CDR3 is 17 amino acids. CDR3 sequence: CASSQVPGPIPYNEQFF. In DNA, the CDR3 is TGTGCCAGCAGCCAGGTTCCGGGACCGATCCCCTACAATGAGCAGTTCTTC.

This chain connects TRBV5-8 to TRBJ1-1, with TRBD1 as a possible D gene (5 bases). CDR3 length: 14 residues. V was clipped by 2 bases and J by 10 bases, with 18 bases between them. Per germline, CDR1 SGHTS and CDR2 YDEGEE. The CDR3 sequence: CASSFEGRGRRAFF. The CDR3, as DNA: TGTGCCAGCAGCTTTGAGGGGAGAGGAAGGCGAGCTTTCTTT.

Note on this clone: Distinct nucleotide sequences in the sample also encode this CDR3. The V and J genes are TRBV2 and TRBJ1-2; weak D call: TRBD1 (6 bases). From germline, CDR1 is SNHLY and CDR2 FYNNEI. There are 12 residues in the CDR3. The germline V and J ends were trimmed by 6 bases and 8 bases, with 13 bases remaining between them. This CDR3 reads CASRTGGGGYTF. The DNA for the CDR3 is TGTGCCAGCAGGACAGGAGGAGGAGGCTACACCTTC.

The V and J genes are TRBV20-1 and TRBJ1-2; D is undetermined. The CDR3 extends over 11 amino acids. Germline CDR1 and CDR2: DFQATT and SNEGSKA (reference sequence). Trimming removed 8 bases at V and 5 bases at J, with 12 bases between. The CDR3 DNA is TGCAGTCCTTTTTTGGGTTATGGCTACACCTTC. The encoded protein is CSPFLGYGYTF.

This chain joins TRBV19 and TRBJ2-1; 8 nucleotides agree with TRBD2. The germline V gene has CDR1 LNHDA and CDR2 SQIVND (reference sequence). This CDR3 has 16 residues. Trimming at V came to 1 base and at J to 4 bases, leaving 6 bases not matched to a gene. The CDR3 is CASSIGSGGAYNEQFF. CDR3 bases: TGTGCCAGTAGTATAGGGTCGGGGGGGGCTTACAATGAGCAGTTCTTC.

This chain links TRBV6-2 or TRBV6-3 with TRBJ2-5, with D perhaps assigned TRBD1 or TRBD2 (6 bases each). With 0 bases removed from V and 5 bases from J, the gap between germline ends came to 16 bases. CDR1 and CDR2 from the germline V gene are MNHEY and SVGEGT. There are 16 residues in the CDR3. The CDR3 coding sequence is TGTGCCAGCAGTTACTCGAAAATGGGGGCGGGGGAGACCCAGTACTTC. As protein: CASSYSKMGAGETQYF.